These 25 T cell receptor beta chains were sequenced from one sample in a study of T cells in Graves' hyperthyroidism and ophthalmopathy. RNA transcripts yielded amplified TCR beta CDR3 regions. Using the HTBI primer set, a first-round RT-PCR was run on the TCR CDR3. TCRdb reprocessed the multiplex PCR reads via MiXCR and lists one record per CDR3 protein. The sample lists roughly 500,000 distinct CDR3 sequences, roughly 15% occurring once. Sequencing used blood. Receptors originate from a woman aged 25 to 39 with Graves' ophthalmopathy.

CDR3: CASSLLPPGRNYNSPLHF. CDR3 nucleotide sequence: TGTGCCAGCAGTTTATTGCCTCCGGGTCGAAACTATAATTCACCCCTCCACTTT. The genes are TRBV27 and TRBJ1-6; D unresolved. Germline CDR1 reads MNHEY; CDR2 reads SMNVEV (reference sequence). CDR3 size: 18 residues. Between the trimmed V and J ends, which lost 1 base and 3 bases, there was a span of 16 bases.

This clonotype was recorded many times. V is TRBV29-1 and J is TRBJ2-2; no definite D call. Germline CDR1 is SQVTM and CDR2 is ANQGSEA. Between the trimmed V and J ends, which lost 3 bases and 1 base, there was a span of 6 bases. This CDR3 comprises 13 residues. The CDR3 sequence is CSVDGRNTGELFF. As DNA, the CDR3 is TGCAGCGTTGATGGTCGGAACACCGGGGAGCTGTTTTTT.

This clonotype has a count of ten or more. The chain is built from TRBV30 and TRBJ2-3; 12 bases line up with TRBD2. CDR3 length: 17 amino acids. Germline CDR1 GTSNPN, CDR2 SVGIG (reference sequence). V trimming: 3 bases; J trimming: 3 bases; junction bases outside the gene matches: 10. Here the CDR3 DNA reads TGTGCCTGGAGCTCAAGGCGGACTAGCGGGACTACAGATACGCAGTATTTT. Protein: CAWSSRRTSGTTDTQYF.

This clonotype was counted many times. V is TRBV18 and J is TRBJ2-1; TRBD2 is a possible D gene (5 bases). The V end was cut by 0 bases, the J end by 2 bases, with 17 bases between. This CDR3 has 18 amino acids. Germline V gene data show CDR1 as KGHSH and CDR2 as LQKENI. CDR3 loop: CASSPPVGRGRTYNEQFF. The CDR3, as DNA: TGTGCCAGCTCACCACCGGTGGGGAGAGGGCGTACCTACAATGAGCAGTTCTTC.

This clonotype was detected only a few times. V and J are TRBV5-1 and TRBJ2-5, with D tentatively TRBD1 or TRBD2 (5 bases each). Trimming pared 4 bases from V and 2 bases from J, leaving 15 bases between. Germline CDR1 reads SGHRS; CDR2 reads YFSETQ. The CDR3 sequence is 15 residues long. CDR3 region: CASSLLQDFQETQYF. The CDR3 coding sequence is TGCGCCAGCAGCCTTTTACAGGACTTTCAAGAGACCCAGTACTTC.

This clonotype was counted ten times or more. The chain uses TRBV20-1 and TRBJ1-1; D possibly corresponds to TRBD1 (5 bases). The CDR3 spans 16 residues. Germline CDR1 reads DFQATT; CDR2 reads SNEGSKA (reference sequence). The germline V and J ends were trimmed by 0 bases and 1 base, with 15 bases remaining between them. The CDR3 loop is CSARERAGTANTEAFF. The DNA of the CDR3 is TGCAGTGCTAGAGAACGGGCCGGGACCGCGAACACTGAAGCTTTCTTT.

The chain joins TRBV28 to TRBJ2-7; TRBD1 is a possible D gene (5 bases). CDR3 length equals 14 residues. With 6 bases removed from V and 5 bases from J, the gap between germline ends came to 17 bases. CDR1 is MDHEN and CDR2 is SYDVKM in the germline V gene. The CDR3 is CASSRPQGTHEQYF. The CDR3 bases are TGTGCCAGCAGCCGTCCGCAGGGAACCCACGAGCAGTACTTC.

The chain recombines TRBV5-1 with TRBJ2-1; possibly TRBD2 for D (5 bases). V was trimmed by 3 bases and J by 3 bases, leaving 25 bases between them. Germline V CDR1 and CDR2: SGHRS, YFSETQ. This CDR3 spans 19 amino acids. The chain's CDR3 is CASSSPRGRFPEGYNEQFF. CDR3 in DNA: TGCGCCAGCAGCTCCCCGAGAGGACGGTTCCCTGAGGGCTACAATGAGCAGTTCTTC.

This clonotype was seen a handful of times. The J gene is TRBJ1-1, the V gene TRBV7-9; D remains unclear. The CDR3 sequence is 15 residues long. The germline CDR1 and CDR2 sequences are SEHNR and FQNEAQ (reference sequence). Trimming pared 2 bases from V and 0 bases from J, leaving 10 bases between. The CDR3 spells CASSLFREMNTEAFF. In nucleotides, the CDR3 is TGTGCCAGCAGCTTATTTAGGGAGATGAACACTGAAGCTTTCTTT.

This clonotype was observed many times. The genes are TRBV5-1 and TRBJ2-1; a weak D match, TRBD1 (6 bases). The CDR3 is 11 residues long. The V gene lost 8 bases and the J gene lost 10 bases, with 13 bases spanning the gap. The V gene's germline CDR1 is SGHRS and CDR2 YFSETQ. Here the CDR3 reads CASHDQGEQFF. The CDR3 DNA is TGCGCCAGTCATGATCAGGGGGAGCAGTTCTTC. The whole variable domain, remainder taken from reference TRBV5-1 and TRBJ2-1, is KAGVTQTPRYLIKTRGQQVTLSCSPISGHRSVSWYQQTPGQGLQFLFEYFSETQRNKGNFPGRFSGRQFSNSRSEMNVSTLELGDSALYLCASHDQGEQFFGPGTRLTVL.

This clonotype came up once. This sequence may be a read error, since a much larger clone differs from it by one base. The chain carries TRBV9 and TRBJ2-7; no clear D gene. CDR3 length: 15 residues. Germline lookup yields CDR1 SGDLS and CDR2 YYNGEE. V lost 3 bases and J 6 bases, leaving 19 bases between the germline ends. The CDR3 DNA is TGTGCCAGCAGCGAAAGAGCTCCCAGGTTGGCCGAGCAGTACTTC. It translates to CASSERAPRLAEQYF.

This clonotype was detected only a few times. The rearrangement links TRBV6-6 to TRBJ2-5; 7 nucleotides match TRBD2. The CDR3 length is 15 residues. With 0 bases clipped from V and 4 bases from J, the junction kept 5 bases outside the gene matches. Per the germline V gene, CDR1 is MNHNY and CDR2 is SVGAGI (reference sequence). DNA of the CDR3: TGTGCCAGCAGTTACTCCGGGGGGATTGTAGAGACCCAGTACTTC. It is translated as CASSYSGGIVETQYF.

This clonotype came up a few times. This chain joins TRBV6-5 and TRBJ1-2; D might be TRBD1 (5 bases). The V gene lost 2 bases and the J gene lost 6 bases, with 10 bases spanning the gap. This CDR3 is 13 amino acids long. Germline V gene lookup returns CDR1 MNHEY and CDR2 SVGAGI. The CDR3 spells CASSYLRENGYTF. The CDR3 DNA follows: TGTGCCAGCAGTTACCTCAGGGAAAATGGCTACACCTTC.

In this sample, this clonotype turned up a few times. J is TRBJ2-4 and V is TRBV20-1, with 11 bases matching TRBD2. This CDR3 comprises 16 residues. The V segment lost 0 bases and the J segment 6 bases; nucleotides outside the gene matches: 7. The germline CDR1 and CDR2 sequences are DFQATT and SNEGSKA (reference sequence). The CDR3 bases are TGCAGTGCTAGAGATGCGACTAGCGGGACGAGAAACATTCAGTACTTC. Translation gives CSARDATSGTRNIQYF.

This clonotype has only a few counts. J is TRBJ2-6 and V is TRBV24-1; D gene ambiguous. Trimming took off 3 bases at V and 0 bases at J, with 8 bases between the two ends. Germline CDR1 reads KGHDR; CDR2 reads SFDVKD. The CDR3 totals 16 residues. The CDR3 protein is CATSDPTSSGANVLTF. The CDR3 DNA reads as TGTGCCACCAGTGATCCCACAAGCTCTGGGGCCAACGTCCTGACTTTC.

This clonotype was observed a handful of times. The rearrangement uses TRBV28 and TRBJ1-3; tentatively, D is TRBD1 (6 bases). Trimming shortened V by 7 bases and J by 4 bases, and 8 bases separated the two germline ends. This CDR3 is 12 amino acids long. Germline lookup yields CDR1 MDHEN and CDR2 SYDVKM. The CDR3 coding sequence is TGTGCCAGCAAGGGGGACGGAAACACCATATATTTT. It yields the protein CASKGDGNTIYF.

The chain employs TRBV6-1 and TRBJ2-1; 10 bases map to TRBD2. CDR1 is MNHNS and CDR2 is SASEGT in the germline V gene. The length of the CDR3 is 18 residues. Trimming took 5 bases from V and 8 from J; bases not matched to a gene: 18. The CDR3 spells CASSSPTFTSGIIDEQFF. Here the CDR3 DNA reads TGTGCCAGCAGTTCCCCGACCTTCACTAGCGGGATCATAGATGAGCAGTTCTTC.

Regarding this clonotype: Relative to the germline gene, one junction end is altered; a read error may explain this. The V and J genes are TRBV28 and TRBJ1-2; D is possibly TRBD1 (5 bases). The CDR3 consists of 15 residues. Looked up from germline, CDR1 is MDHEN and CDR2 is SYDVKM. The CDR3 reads CASLAPTRAPYDYTF. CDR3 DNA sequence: TGTGCCAGCCTTGCCCCGACCAGGGCCCCATATGACTACACCTTC.

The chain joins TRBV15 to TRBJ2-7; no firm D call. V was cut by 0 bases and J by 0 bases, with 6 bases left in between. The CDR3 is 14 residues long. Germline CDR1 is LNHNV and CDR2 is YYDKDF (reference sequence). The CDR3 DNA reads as TGTGCCACCAGCAGAGACTCCAGCTCCTACGAGCAGTACTTC. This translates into CATSRDSSSYEQYF.

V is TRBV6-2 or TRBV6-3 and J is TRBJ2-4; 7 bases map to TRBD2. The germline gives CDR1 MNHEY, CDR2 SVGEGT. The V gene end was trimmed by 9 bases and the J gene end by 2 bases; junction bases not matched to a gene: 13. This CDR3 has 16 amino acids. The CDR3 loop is CASLPRDGRSKNIQYF. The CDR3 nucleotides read TGTGCCAGTCTACCGCGTGACGGGAGGTCCAAAAACATTCAGTACTTC.

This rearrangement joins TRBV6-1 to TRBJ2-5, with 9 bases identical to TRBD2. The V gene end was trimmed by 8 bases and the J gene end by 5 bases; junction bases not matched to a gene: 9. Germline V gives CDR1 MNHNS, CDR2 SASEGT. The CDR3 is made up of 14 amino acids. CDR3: CASVEGLAMETQYF. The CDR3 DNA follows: TGTGCCAGCGTGGAGGGACTAGCCATGGAGACCCAGTACTTC.

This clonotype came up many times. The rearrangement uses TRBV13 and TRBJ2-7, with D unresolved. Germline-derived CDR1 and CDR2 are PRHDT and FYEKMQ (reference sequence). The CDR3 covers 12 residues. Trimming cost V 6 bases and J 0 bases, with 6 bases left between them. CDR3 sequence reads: CASSGSSYEQYF. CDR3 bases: TGTGCCAGCAGTGGTAGCTCCTACGAGCAGTACTTC.

The CDR3 DNA follows: TGTGCCAGCAGCGTAGCCGCCGGAGGCCTCGCAGATACGCAGTATTTT. The encoded protein is CASSVAAGGLADTQYF. The chain has TRBV9 and TRBJ2-3; a weak D match, TRBD2 (5 bases). V was clipped by 0 bases and J by 4 bases, with 15 bases between them. The CDR3 loop spans 16 amino acids. Germline loops: CDR1 SGDLS, CDR2 YYNGEE.

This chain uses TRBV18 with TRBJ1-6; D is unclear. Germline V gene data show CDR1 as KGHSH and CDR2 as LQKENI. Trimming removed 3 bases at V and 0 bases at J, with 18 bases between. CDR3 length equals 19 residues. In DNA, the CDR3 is TGTGCCAGCTCACCGACCCCGTGGGGAGGAAGCTCCTATAATTCACCCCTCCACTTT. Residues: CASSPTPWGGSSYNSPLHF.

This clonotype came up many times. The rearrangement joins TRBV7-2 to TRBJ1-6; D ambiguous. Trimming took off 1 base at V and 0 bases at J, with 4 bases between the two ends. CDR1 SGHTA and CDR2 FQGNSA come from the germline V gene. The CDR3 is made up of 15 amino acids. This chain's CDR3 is CASSLEGSYNSPLHF. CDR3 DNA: TGTGCCAGCAGCTTAGAGGGCTCCTATAATTCACCCCTCCACTTT. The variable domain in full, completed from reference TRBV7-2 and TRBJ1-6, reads GAGVSQSPSNKVTEKGKDVELRCDPISGHTALYWYRQSLGQGLEFLIYFQGNSAPDKSGLPSDRFSAERTGGSVSTLTIQRTQQEDSAVYLCASSLEGSYNSPLHFGNGTRLTVT.